This TCR beta chain appears in the sequencing data of a study of post-analysis software for immune sequencing data. Carried by the TCR beta cDNA libraries were unique molecular identifiers. The T cell input of roughly 0.95 to 10 million gave about half a million cDNA molecules. TCRdb independently ran MiXCR on the PCR reads; one entry per CDR3 protein. The sample carries 450,000 to 650,000 distinct CDR3 sequences, roughly 47% recorded once. This clonotype appeared a single time. Its antigen is still unknown. General observations from the study: A significant reduction in normalized Chao1 diversity was observed in multiple sclerosis patients versus controls. Controls had lower frequencies than patients of roughly five TRBV segments, which included TRBV5-6, TRBV5-1 and TRBV20-1. When the samples were clustered directly with F measure, those that had been prepared in the same batch showed strong co-clustering.

Germline CDR1 is DFQATT and CDR2 is SNEGSKA (reference sequence). V was pared by 0 bases and J by 5 bases, with 18 bases between. The CDR3 runs 16 residues. Sequencing was carried out using blood. This receptor was taken from a girl between 5 and 17 years old with multiple sclerosis. V and J are TRBV20-1 and TRBJ2-3; TRBD1 is a possible D gene (6 bases). The CDR3 region is CSARELRQAHIDTQYF. The CDR3 bases are TGCAGTGCTAGAGAACTTAGACAGGCGCACATAGATACGCAGTATTTT.